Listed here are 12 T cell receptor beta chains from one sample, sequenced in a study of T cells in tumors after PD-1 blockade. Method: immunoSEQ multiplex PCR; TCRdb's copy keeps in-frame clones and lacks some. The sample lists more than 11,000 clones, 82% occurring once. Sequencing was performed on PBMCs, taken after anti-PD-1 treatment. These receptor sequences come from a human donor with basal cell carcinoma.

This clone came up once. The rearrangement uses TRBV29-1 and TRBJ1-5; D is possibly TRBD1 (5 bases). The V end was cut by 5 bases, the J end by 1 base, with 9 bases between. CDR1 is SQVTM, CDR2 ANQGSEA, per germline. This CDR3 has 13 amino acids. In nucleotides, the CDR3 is TGCAGCGTTTCGTGGGGGAGCAATCAGCCCCAGCATTTT. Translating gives CSVSWGSNQPQHF. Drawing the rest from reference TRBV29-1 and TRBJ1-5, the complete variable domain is SAVISQKPSRDICQRGTSLTIQCQVDSQVTMMFWYRQQPGQSLTLIATANQGSEATYESGFVIDKFPISRPNLTFSTLTVSNMSPEDSSIYLCSVSWGSNQPQHFGDGTRLSIL.

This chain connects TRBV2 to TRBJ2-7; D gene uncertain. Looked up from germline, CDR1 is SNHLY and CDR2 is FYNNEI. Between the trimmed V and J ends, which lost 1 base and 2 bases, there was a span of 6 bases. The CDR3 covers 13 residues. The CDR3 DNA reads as TGTGCCAGCAGTGAAGGTGGTGCCTACGAGCAGTACTTC. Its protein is CASSEGGAYEQYF. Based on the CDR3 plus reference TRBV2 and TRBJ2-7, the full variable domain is EPEVTQTPSHQVTQMGQEVILRCVPISNHLYFYWYRQILGQKVEFLVSFYNNEISEKSEIFDDQFSVERPDGSNFTLKIRSTKLEDSAMYFCASSEGGAYEQYFGPGTRLTVT.

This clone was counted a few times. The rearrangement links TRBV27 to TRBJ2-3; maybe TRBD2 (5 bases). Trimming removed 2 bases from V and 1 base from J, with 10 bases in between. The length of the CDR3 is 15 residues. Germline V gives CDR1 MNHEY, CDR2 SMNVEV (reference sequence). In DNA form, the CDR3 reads TGTGCCAGCAGTTTAAGGGAGTATGGCACAGATACGCAGTATTTT. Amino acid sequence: CASSLREYGTDTQYF.

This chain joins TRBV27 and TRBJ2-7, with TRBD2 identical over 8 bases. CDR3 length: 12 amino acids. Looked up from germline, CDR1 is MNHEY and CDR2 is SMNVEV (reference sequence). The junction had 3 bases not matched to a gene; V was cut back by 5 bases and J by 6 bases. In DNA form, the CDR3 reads TGTGCCAGCAGTCTCCTAGCGGGCGAGCAGTACTTC. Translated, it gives CASSLLAGEQYF.

The CDR3 loop reads CASSPLNQPQHF. As DNA, the CDR3 is TGTGCCAGCAGCCCACTCAATCAGCCCCAGCATTTT. The chain has TRBV28 and TRBJ1-5; D uncertain. The CDR3 has 12 amino acids. Germline V CDR1 and CDR2: MDHEN, SYDVKM. Trimming pared 6 bases from V and 3 bases from J, leaving 6 bases between.

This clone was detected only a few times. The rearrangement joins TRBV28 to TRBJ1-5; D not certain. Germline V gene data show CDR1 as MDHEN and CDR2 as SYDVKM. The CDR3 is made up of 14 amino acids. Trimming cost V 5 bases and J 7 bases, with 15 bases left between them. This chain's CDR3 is CASSPPRVIQPQHF. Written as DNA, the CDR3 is TGTGCCAGCAGTCCCCCTCGTGTTATCCAGCCCCAGCATTTT.

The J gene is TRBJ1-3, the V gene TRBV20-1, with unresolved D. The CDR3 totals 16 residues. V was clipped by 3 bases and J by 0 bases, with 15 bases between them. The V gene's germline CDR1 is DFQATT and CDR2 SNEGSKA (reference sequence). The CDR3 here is CSASLGSSISGNTIYF. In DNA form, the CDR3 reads TGCAGTGCTAGTTTGGGCAGTTCTATCTCTGGAAACACCATATATTTT.

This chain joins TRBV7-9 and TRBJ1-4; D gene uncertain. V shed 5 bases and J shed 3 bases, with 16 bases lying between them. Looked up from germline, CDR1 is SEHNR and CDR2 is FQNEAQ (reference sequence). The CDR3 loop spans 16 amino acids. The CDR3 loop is CASSLPEWAPNEKLFF. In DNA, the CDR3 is TGTGCCAGCAGCCTACCAGAGTGGGCCCCTAATGAAAAACTGTTTTTT.

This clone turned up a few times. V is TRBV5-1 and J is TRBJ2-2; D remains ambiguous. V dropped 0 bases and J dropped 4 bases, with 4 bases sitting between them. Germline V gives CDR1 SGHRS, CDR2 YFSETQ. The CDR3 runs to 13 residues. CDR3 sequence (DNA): TGCGCCAGCAGCTTGGCCGGCACCGGGGAGCTGTTTTTT. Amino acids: CASSLAGTGELFF.

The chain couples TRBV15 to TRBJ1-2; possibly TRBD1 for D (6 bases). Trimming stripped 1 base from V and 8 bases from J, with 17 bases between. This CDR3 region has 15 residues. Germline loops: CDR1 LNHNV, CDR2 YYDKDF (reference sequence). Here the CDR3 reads CATSRASRTVVGYTF. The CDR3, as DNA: TGTGCCACCAGCAGAGCCTCAAGGACAGTGGTCGGCTACACCTTC.

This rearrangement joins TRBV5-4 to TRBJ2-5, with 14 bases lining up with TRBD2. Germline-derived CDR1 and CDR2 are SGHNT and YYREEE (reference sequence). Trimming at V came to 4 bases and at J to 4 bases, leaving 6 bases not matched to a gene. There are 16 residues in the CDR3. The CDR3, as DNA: TGTGCCAGCAGCCCGGGACTAGCGGGGGCGGGAGAGACCCAGTACTTC. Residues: CASSPGLAGAGETQYF.

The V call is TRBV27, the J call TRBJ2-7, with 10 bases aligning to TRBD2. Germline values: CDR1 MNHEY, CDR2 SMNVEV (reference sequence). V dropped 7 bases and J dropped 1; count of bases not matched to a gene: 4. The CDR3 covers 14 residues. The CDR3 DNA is TGTGCCAGCACTACACTAGCGGGGTCCTACGAGCAGTACTTC. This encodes CASTTLAGSYEQYF.